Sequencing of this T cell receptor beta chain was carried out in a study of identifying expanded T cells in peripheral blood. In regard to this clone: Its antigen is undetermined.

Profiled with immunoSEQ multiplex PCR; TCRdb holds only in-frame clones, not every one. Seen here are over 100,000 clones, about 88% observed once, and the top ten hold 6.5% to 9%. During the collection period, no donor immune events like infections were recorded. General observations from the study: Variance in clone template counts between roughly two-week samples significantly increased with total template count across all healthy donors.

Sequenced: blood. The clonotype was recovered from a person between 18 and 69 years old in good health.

CDR3 amino acids: CASSRPSGTGWTEAFF. In DNA form, the CDR3 reads TGTGCCAGTAGTCGCCCTTCCGGGACAGGATGGACTGAAGCTTTCTTT. The genes are TRBV19 and TRBJ1-1, with 8 bases that match TRBD1. Trimming removed 5 bases from V and 5 bases from J; junction bases left unmatched: 13. The CDR3 extends over 16 amino acids. Germline V CDR1 and CDR2: LNHDA, SQIVND (reference sequence).